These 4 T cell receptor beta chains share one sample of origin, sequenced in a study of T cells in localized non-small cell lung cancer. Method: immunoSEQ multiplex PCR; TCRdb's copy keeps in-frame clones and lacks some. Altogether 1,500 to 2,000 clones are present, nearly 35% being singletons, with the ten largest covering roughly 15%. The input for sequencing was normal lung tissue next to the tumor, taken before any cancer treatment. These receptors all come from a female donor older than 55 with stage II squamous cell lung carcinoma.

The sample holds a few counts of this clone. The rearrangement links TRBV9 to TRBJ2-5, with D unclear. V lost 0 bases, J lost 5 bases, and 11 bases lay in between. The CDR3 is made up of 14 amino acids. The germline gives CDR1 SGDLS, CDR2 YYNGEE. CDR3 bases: TGTGCCAGCAGCGTAGAGATAGTGGGGGAGACCCAGTACTTC. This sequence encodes CASSVEIVGETQYF.

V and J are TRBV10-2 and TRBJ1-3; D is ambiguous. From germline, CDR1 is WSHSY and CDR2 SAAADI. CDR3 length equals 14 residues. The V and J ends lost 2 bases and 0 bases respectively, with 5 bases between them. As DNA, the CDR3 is TGCGCCAGCAGTGAGGCCACCTCTGGAAACACCATATATTTT. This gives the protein CASSEATSGNTIYF.

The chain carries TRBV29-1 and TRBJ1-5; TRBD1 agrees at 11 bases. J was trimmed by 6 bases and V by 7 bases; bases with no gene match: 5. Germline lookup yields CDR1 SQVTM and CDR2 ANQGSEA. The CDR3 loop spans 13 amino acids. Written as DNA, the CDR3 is TGCAGCGCCGGACAGGGGGCCAGTCAGCCCCAGCATTTT. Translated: CSAGQGASQPQHF.

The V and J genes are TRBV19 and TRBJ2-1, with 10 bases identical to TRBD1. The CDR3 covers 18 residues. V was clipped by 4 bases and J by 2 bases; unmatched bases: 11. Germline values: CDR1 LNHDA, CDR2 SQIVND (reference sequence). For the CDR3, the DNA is TGTGCCAGTAGTACCGGGACAGGGGACCCTAATCCCTACAATGAGCAGTTCTTC. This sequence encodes CASSTGTGDPNPYNEQFF.